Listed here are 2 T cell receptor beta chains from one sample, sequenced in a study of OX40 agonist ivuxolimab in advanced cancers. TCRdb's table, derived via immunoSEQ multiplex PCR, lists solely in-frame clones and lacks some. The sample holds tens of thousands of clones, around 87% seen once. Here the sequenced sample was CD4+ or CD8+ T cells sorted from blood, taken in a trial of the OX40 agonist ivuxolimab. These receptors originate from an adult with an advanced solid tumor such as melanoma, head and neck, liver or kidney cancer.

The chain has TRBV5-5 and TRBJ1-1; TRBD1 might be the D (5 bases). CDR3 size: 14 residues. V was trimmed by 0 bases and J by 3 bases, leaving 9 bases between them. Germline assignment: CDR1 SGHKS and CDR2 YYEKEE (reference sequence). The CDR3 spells CASSLVGVYTEAFF. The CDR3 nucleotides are TGTGCCAGCAGCTTGGTAGGGGTTTACACTGAAGCTTTCTTT. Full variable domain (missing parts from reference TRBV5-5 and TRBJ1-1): DAGVTQSPTHLIKTRGQQVTLRCSPISGHKSVSWYQQVLGQGPQFIFQYYEKEERGRGNFPDRFSARQFPNYSSELNVNALLLGDSALYLCASSLVGVYTEAFFGQGTRLTVV.

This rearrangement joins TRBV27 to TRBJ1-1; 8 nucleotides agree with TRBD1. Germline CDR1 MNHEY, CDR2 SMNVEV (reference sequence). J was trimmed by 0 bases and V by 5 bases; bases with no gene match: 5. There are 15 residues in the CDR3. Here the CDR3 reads CASSAWTGLNTEAFF. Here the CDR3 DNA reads TGTGCCAGCAGTGCCTGGACAGGGCTGAACACTGAAGCTTTCTTT.